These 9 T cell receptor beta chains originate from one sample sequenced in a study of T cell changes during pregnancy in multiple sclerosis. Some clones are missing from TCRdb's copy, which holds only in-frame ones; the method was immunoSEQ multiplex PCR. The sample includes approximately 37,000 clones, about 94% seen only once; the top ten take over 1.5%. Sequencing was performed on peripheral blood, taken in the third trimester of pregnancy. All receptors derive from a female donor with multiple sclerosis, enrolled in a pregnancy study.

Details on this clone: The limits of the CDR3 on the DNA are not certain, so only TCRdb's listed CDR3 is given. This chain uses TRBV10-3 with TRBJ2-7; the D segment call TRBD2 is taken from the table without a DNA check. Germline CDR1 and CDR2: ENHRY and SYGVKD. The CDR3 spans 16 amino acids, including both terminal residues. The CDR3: CAISDSGQGLSYEQYF.

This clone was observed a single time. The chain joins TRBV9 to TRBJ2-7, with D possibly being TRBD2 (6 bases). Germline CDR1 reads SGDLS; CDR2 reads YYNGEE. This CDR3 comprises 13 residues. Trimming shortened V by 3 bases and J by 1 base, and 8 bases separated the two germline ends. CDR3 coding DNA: TGTGCCAGCAGCGGTAGCGGATCCTACGAGCAGTACTTC. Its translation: CASSGSGSYEQYF.

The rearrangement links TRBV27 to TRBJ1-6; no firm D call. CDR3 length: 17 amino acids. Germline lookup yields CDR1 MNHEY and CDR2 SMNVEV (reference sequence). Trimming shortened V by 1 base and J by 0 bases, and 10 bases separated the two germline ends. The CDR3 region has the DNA TGTGCCAGCAGTTTATGGGCTCGTCTCTCCTATAATTCACCCCTCCACTTT. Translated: CASSLWARLSYNSPLHF.

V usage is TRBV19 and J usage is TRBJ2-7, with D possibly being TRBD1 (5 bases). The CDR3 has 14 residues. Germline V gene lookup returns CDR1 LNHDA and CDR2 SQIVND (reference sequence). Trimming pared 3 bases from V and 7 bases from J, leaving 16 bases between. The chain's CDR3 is CASSIRPGLGEQYF. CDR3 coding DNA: TGTGCCAGTAGTATCCGACCAGGGCTAGGGGAGCAGTACTTC.

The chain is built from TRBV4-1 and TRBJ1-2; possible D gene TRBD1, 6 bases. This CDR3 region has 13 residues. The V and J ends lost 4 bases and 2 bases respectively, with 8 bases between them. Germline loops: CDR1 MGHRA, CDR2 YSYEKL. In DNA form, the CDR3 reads TGCGCCAGCAGCCCCCAGGGGAACTATGGCTACACCTTC. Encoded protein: CASSPQGNYGYTF.

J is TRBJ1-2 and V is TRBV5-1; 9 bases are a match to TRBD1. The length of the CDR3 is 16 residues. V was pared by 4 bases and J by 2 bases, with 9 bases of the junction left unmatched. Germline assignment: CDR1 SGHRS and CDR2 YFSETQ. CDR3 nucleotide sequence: TGCGCCAGCAGCATTTCCCCCGGGACAGGGAACTATGGCTACACCTTC. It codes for CASSISPGTGNYGYTF.

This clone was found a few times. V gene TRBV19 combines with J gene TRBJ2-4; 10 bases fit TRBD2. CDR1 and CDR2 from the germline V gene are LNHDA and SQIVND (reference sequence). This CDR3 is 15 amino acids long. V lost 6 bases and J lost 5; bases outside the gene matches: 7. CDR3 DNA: TGTGCCAGTAGCACTAGCGGGGCCTCTCAAAACATTCAGTACTTC. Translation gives CASSTSGASQNIQYF.

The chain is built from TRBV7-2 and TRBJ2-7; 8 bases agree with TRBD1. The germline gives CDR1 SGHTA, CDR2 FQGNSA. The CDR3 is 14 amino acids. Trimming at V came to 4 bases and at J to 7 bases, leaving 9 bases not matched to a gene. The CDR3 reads CASSSQGAGGEQYF. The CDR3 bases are TGTGCCAGCAGCTCTCAGGGGGCCGGGGGAGAGCAGTACTTC.

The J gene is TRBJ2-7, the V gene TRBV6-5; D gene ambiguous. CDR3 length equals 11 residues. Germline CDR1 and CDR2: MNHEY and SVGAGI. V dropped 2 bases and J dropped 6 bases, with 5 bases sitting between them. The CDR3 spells CASSYGSEQYF. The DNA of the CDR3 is TGTGCCAGCAGTTACGGTAGCGAGCAGTACTTC.